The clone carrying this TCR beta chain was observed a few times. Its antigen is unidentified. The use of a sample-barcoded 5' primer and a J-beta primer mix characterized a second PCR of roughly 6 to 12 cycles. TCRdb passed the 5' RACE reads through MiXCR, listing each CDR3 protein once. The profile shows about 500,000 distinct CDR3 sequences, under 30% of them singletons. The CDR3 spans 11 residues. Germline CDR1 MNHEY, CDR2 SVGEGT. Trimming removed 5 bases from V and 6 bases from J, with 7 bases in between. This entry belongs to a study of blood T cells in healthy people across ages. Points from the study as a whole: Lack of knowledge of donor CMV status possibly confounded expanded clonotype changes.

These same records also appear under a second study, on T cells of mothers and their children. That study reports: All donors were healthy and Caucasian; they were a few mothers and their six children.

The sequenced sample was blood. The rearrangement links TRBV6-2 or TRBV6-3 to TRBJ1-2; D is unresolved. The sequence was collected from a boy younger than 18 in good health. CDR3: CASSRQNGYTF. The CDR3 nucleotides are TGTGCCAGCAGTAGACAAAATGGCTACACCTTC.